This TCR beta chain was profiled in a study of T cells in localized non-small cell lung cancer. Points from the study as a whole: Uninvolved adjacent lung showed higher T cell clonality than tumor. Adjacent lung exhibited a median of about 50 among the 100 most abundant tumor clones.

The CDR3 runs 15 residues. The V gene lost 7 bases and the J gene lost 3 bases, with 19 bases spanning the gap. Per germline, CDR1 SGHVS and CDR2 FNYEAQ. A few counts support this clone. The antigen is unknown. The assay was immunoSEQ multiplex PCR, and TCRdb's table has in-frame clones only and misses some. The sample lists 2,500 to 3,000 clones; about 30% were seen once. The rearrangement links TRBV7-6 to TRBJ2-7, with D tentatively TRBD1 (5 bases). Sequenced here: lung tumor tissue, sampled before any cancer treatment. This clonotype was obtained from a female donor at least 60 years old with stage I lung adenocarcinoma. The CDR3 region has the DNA TGTGCCAGCACCGAAAGGGCAGGGATGGACTACGAGCAGTACTTC. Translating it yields CASTERAGMDYEQYF.